Listed below are T cell receptor beta chains from one sample, sequenced in a study of tumor and adjacent non-tumor tissue in lung cancer. TCRdb analysed the multiplex PCR reads with MiXCR anew, one entry per CDR3 protein. The sample holds some 100,000 distinct CDR3 sequences, 65% seen once. The sequencing sample was made of distant non-tumor lung tissue. The source is a man under 40 with non-small cell lung cancer. Both conserved end residues are part of each CDR3. Fields, in order: CDR3 protein, CDR3 DNA, J gene, CDR3 length, clone size, D gene, V gene. The D gene is left open where the match is weak. Size values are once, few and many counts, or a class for expanded clones, and some rows have none.

CASSLGPSYEQYF | TGTGCCAGCAGCTTAGGCCCGAGCTACGAGCAGTACTTC | TRBJ2-7 | 13 | few | - | TRBV11-2
CASSLVGRNTDTQYF | TGTGCCAGCAGCTTAGTCGGCAGAAACACAGATACGCAGTATTTT | TRBJ2-3 | 15 | once | - | TRBV11-2
CSSIDVYGYSNQPQHF | TGCAGTAGTATAGATGTGTACGGATATAGCAATCAGCCCCAGCATTTT | TRBJ1-5 | 16 | - | - | TRBV20-1
CSATDRDHPWSTEAFF | TGTAGTGCCACCGACAGGGACCACCCCTGGAGCACTGAAGCTTTCTTT | TRBJ1-1 | 16 | once | TRBD1 | TRBV20-1
CSVEDGRDRSEKLFF | TGCAGCGTTGAAGATGGTCGGGATAGGTCCGAAAAACTGTTTTTT | TRBJ1-4 | 15 | - | - | TRBV29-1
CATSDPGTGATDTQYF | TGTGCCACCAGTGACCCCGGGACAGGGGCAACAGATACGCAGTATTTT | TRBJ2-3 | 16 | many | TRBD1 | TRBV24-1
CASSFWGTGNTGGLFF | - | TRBJ2-2 | 16 | - | - | TRBV11-2
CASPRTGTGNEKLFF | TGTGCCAGCCCAAGGACCGGGACAGGTAATGAAAAACTGTTTTTT | TRBJ1-4 | 15 | - | - | TRBV21-1
CASSYSGVTSNEQCF | TGCGCTAGCAGCTATTCTGGCGTGACCAGCAACGAGCAGTGCTTC | TRBJ2-7 | 15 | - | - | TRBV11-1
CVSRLSGAFLAKNIQYF | TGTGTCAGCAGATTAAGCGGGGCGTTTCTAGCCAAAAACATTCAGTACTTC | TRBJ2-4 | 17 | once | TRBD2 | TRBV11-2
CASSLGTSGGVFKQYF | TGTGCCAGCAGCTTGGGGACTAGCGGGGGTGTGTTCAAGCAGTACTTC | TRBJ2-7 | 16 | - | TRBD2 | TRBV11-1
CASSPGLAGENSYEEYF | TGTGCCAGCAGCCCAGGACTAGCGGGAGAGAATTCCTACGAGGAGTACTTC | TRBJ2-7 | 17 | once | TRBD2 | TRBV12-3/TRBV12-4
CASNGSSRDAKNIQYF | TGCGCCAGCAATGGTAGCAGCAGGGACGCCAAAAACATTCAGTACTTC | TRBJ2-4 | 16 | once | - | TRBV10-2
CASSLDAGDKYF | TGTGCCAGCAGCTTAGATGCAGGAGATAAGTATTTT | TRBJ2-3 | 12 | few | - | TRBV11-3
CASRQLMGNYGYTF | TGTGCCAGCAGGCAATTAATGGGGAACTATGGCTACACCTTC | TRBJ1-2 | 14 | - | - | TRBV7-9
CASSSGGGGTYEQYF | TGTGCCAGCAGCTCAGGGGGCGGGGGAACCTACGAGCAGTACTTC | TRBJ2-7 | 15 | few | - | TRBV11-2
CIATPGREASYEQYF | TGCATTGCCACCCCGGGGAGGGAGGCCTCCTACGAGCAGTACTTC | TRBJ2-7 | 15 | - | TRBD2 | TRBV20-1
CSVLGLAVLSYDEQFF | TGCAGCGTCCTAGGACTAGCGGTGTTGTCCTACGATGAGCAGTTCTTC | TRBJ2-1 | 16 | - | TRBD2 | TRBV29-1
CANSLGLAGALYEQYF | TGCGCCAACAGCTTGGGACTAGCGGGAGCTTTGTACGAGCAGTACTTC | TRBJ2-7 | 16 | - | TRBD2 | TRBV5-1
CGISDAGTSGYNEQFF | TGTGGCATCAGCGACGCCGGGACTAGCGGGTACAATGAGCAGTTCTTC | TRBJ2-1 | 16 | - | TRBD2 | TRBV24-1
CTSSPTMGVTKETQYF | TGTACCAGCAGTCCTACCATGGGGGTCACAAAGGAGACCCAGTACTTC | TRBJ2-5 | 16 | - | - | TRBV6-1
CASSQGRTSGDLFLETQYF | TGTGCCAGCAGCCAAGGCCGGACTAGCGGGGACCTCTTTTTAGAGACCCAGTACTTC | TRBJ2-5 | 19 | many | TRBD2 | TRBV4-2
CAGSPSGGVLGEQFF | TGTGCCGGCAGCCCTAGCGGGGGGGTTCTCGGTGAGCAGTTCTTC | TRBJ2-1 | 15 | - | TRBD2 | TRBV11-2
CASSQEGRGDRPQYF | TGTGCCAGCAGCCAAGAGGGCAGGGGTGATCGGCCCCAGTATTTT | TRBJ2-3 | 15 | - | - | TRBV4-1
CASCYYGDSEAFF | TGTGCCAGCTGTTACTACGGGGACTCTGAAGCTTTCTTT | TRBJ1-1 | 13 | - | - | TRBV6-5
CASSSAGLGTDTQYF | TGTGCCAGCAGCTCGGCGGGACTAGGCACAGATACGCAGTATTTT | TRBJ2-3 | 15 | many | TRBD2 | TRBV5-4
CASSLGPAASPLHF | TGTGCCAGCAGCCTCGGCCCCGCGGCTTCACCCCTCCACTTT | TRBJ1-6 | 14 | many | - | TRBV6-1
CASSPDNYRYTF | TGTGCCAGCAGCCCAGACAACTATCGCTACACCTTC | TRBJ1-2 | 12 | - | - | TRBV7-9
CASMLLTGYNEEFF | TGCGCCAGCATGTTGCTAACGGGGTACAATGAGGAGTTCTTC | TRBJ2-1 | 14 | - | - | TRBV6-5
CSVEGGYQETQYF | TGCAGCGTTGAAGGCGGGTACCAAGAGACCCAGTACTTC | TRBJ2-5 | 13 | many | - | TRBV29-1
CASSKGLDEQFF | TGCGCCAGCAGCAAGGGACTAGATGAGCAGTTCTTC | TRBJ2-1 | 12 | few | TRBD2 | TRBV5-1
CSARGWGEVTEAFF | TGCAGTGCTAGGGGGTGGGGAGAAGTAACTGAAGCTTTCTTT | TRBJ1-1 | 14 | many | - | TRBV20-1
CASSLLSGNAFF | TGTGCCAGCAGCTTGTTATCGGGGAATGCTTTCTTT | TRBJ1-1 | 12 | many | - | TRBV5-8
CASSFTPWRGGSYNEQFF | TGTGCCAGCAGCTTTACCCCTTGGCGGGGAGGGTCCTACAATGAGCAGTTCTTC | TRBJ2-1 | 18 | few | TRBD2 | TRBV11-3
CAGSLGVGYTF | TGTGCTGGCAGTTTAGGGGTTGGCTACACCTTC | TRBJ1-2 | 11 | - | - | TRBV12-3/TRBV12-4
CVIRTSGDNEQFF | TGTGTCATCAGGACTAGCGGGGACAATGAGCAGTTCTTC | TRBJ2-1 | 13 | - | TRBD2 | TRBV6-2/TRBV6-3
CASSQDPRDTDTQYF | TGCGCCAGCAGCCAGGATCCGCGGGACACAGATACGCAGTATTTT | TRBJ2-3 | 15 | - | - | TRBV4-3
CAWSPSPGELFF | TGTGCCTGGAGTCCTTCCCCCGGGGAGCTGTTTTTT | TRBJ2-2 | 12 | many | - | TRBV30
CASNQDQGTDTQYF | TGCGCCAGCAACCAAGATCAGGGCACAGACACGCAGTATTTT | TRBJ2-3 | 14 | once | - | TRBV4-3
CATSVGSGANVLTF | TGTGCCACAAGCGTAGGCTCTGGGGCCAACGTCCTGACTTTC | TRBJ2-6 | 14 | - | - | TRBV6-2/TRBV6-3
CASSLYQRYEQFF | TGTGCCAGCAGCTTGTATCAAAGGTATGAGCAGTTCTTC | TRBJ2-1 | 13 | - | - | TRBV11-3
CVSSQAGLDSEAFF | TGCGTCAGCAGCCAAGCCGGTCTGGACAGTGAAGCTTTCTTT | TRBJ1-1 | 14 | - | - | TRBV4-1
CASSPNGAGTDMQYF | TGTGCCAGCAGCCCAAACGGGGCCGGCACAGATATGCAGTATTTT | TRBJ2-3 | 15 | once | - | TRBV11-2
CANSSSTSGRGYEQYF | TGTGCCAACAGTTCCTCCACTAGCGGGAGGGGGTACGAGCAGTACTTC | TRBJ2-7 | 16 | - | TRBD2 | TRBV12-3/TRBV12-4
CASSQPGGARVPGNTIYF | TGTGCCAGCAGCCAACCCGGGGGGGCCAGGGTCCCTGGAAACACCATATATTTT | TRBJ1-3 | 18 | many | - | TRBV4-2
CASSPEMATQYF | TGTGCCAGCAGCCCAGAGATGGCGACCCAGTACTTC | TRBJ2-5 | 12 | many | - | TRBV11-2
CASSTTGSLSGANVLTF | TGCGCCAGCAGCACGACAGGTTCCCTCTCTGGGGCCAACGTCCTGACTTTC | TRBJ2-6 | 17 | once | - | TRBV4-1
CSVETGANRKLFF | TGCAGCGTTGAAACAGGGGCGAATAGAAAACTGTTTTTT | TRBJ1-4 | 13 | - | TRBD1 | TRBV29-1
CASTRRTGSGEQYF | TGTGCCAGCACCAGACGGACAGGTTCCGGCGAGCAGTACTTC | TRBJ2-7 | 14 | many | TRBD1 | TRBV6-2/TRBV6-3
CASSSGQGHYGYTF | TGTGCCAGCAGCTCCGGACAGGGCCACTATGGCTACACCTTC | TRBJ1-2 | 14 | - | TRBD1 | TRBV11-2
CVSSSEIGGPSYEQYF | TGCGTCAGCAGCAGCGAAATAGGCGGGCCCTCCTACGAGCAGTACTTC | TRBJ2-7 | 16 | - | - | TRBV4-1
CSVEYVGSGSGNTTYF | - | TRBJ1-3 | 16 | many | - | TRBV29-1
CASSFMAGRAEQCF | TGTGCCAGCAGCTTTATGGCGGGACGAGCGGAGCAGTGCTTC | TRBJ2-7 | 14 | - | - | TRBV11-2